The entry below gives a single T cell receptor (beta chain) sequence along with its context. This record comes from a study of T cell changes during pregnancy in multiple sclerosis. Here immunoSEQ multiplex PCR was the method, and the copy in TCRdb shows in-frame clones only, minus some. The sample holds 30,000 to 45,000 clones, approximately 92% seen once. V shed 10 bases and J 5 bases; nucleotides not matched to a gene: 9. This CDR3 spans 13 amino acids. Germline-derived CDR1 and CDR2 are MDHEN and SYDVKM. The sample consisted of CD4+ T cells from peripheral blood mononuclear cells, taken in the third trimester of pregnancy. The chain joins TRBV28 to TRBJ2-7; 9 positions match TRBD1. The clonotype comes from a female donor with multiple sclerosis, enrolled in a pregnancy study. The CDR3 DNA is TGTGCCATCATGCCGGGACAGGGAAACGAGCAGTACTTC. This encodes CAIMPGQGNEQYF.